Here is one T cell receptor beta chain with its context. This sample stems from a study of T cells in Graves' hyperthyroidism and ophthalmopathy. This CDR3 spans 18 amino acids. CDR1 and CDR2 (germline): SGHTA, FQGTGA. The V and J ends lost 5 bases and 5 bases, in that order; junction bases with no gene match: 10. What was amplified from RNA transcripts were TCR beta CDR3 regions. Using the HTBI primer set, a first-round RT-PCR was run on the TCR CDR3. Via MiXCR, TCRdb re-called the multiplex PCR reads, giving one row per CDR3 protein. The sample includes about 200,000 distinct CDR3 sequences, approximately 16% seen only once; the top ten take roughly 55%.

This TCR came from a woman aged 45-65 years with Graves' hyperthyroidism. The rearrangement links TRBV7-3 to TRBJ2-1; TRBD2 matches at 15 bases. The source material was blood. CDR3 in DNA: TGTGCCAGCAGCGTGGGGACTAGCGGGAGGAGTCCCGACAATGAGCAGTTCTTC. Translating it yields CASSVGTSGRSPDNEQFF.